In its sample, the clone carrying this T cell receptor (beta chain) was seen a few times. Its specificity is unknown. Regarding time point: 2014-2015 season, 7 days after vaccination. TCRdb's table, derived via immunoSEQ multiplex PCR, lists solely in-frame clones and lacks some. Altogether nearly 15,000 clones are present, approximately 84% being singletons, with the ten largest covering approximately 1.3%. The record originates from a study of follicular helper T cells after annual influenza vaccination. Study-level results: Day 7 ICOS+CD38+ clones later appeared mostly in ICOS-CD38- cTfh.

The CDR3 has 12 residues. The V end was cut by 10 bases, the J end by 8 bases, with 14 bases between. Germline V lookup: CDR1 MNHEY, CDR2 SVGAGI. The chain carries TRBV6-5 and TRBJ1-4; tentative D call: TRBD1 (5 bases). This sequence originates from an adult who received the influenza vaccine. The sample in question was CXCR5+ CD38- circulating T follicular helper cells from blood, obtained 7 days after influenza vaccination. Subset given: circulating Tfh, non-naive CD4+CXCR5+PD-1+ (ICOS+CD38+ or ICOS-CD38-). Written as DNA, the CDR3 is TGTGCCACGGGGCGAGGGAGGGAAAAACTGTTTTTT. Residues: CATGRGREKLFF.